The 9 T cell receptor beta chains below all came from one sample that was sequenced in a study of OX40 agonist ivuxolimab in advanced cancers. Sequencing was performed with immunoSEQ multiplex PCR; in TCRdb, only in-frame clones are kept and a portion is missing. The sample holds just under 65,000 clones, roughly four fifths seen once. This specimen consisted of CD4+ or CD8+ T cells sorted from blood, obtained in a trial of the OX40 agonist ivuxolimab. The source of these receptors is an adult with an advanced solid tumor such as melanoma, head and neck, liver or kidney cancer.

V is TRBV7-8 and J is TRBJ2-2; D may match TRBD1 or TRBD2 (5 bases each). This CDR3 comprises 19 residues. V gave up 2 bases and J gave up 3 bases, with 22 bases separating them. Germline V gene sequence: CDR1 SGHVS, CDR2 FQNEAQ. CDR3 sequence (DNA): TGTGCCAGCAGCTTACCCAGGTTCAACATTCGAGGGGACACCGGGGAGCTGTTTTTT. Encoded protein: CASSLPRFNIRGDTGELFF.

The chain employs TRBV18 and TRBJ2-7; 10 bases map to TRBD2. The ends lost 3 bases at V and 0 bases at J; junction bases unmatched: 5. The CDR3 runs 16 residues. From germline, CDR1 is KGHSH and CDR2 LQKENI. This CDR3 reads CASSPGLAVSSYEQYF. Here the CDR3 DNA reads TGTGCCAGCTCACCCGGACTAGCGGTGAGCTCCTACGAGCAGTACTTC.

The rearrangement links TRBV27 to TRBJ2-1; D might be TRBD2 (6 bases). This CDR3 comprises 11 residues. Germline assignment: CDR1 MNHEY and CDR2 SMNVEV (reference sequence). The V gene lost 8 bases and the J gene lost 6 bases, with 8 bases spanning the gap. The CDR3 loop is CASSEGNEQFF. The CDR3 DNA is TGTGCCAGCTCGGAGGGCAATGAGCAGTTCTTC.

The rearrangement joins TRBV5-1 to TRBJ2-1; tentative D call: TRBD2 (5 bases). The CDR3 runs 13 residues. The V gene lost 2 bases and the J gene lost 5 bases, with 8 bases spanning the gap. The germline CDR1 and CDR2 sequences are SGHRS and YFSETQ. The CDR3 nucleotides read TGCGCCAGCAGCTTATGGGGAGACAATGAGCAGTTCTTC. It is translated as CASSLWGDNEQFF.

The chain recombines TRBV4-2 with TRBJ2-5, with 8 bases identical to TRBD2. CDR3 length: 16 amino acids. Germline V gene sequence: CDR1 LGHNA, CDR2 YNFKEQ. V gave up 1 base and J gave up 4 bases; unmatched junction bases: 8. In nucleotides, the CDR3 is TGTGCCAGCAGCCAAGGAGCGGGGGCCGAGGGAGAGACCCAGTACTTC. The encoded protein is CASSQGAGAEGETQYF.

The chain recombines TRBV7-9 with TRBJ2-2; a possible D gene is TRBD1 (6 bases). V gave up 5 bases and J gave up 11 bases, with 12 bases separating them. The CDR3 is 12 residues long. Germline V CDR1 and CDR2: SEHNR, FQNEAQ (reference sequence). The CDR3 DNA is TGTGCCAGCAGCCCACAGGGTGAAGAGCTGTTTTTT. As protein: CASSPQGEELFF. Using reference TRBV7-9 and TRBJ2-2 for the parts outside the CDR3, the full variable domain is DTGVSQNPRHKITKRGQNVTFRCDPISEHNRLYWYRQTLGQGPEFLTYFQNEAQLEKSRLLSDRFSAERPKGSFSTLEIQRTEQGDSAMYLCASSPQGEELFFGEGSRLTVL.

Of note for this clone: Possible read error: a much larger clone is one base away. V is TRBV2 and J is TRBJ1-2; D possibly corresponds to TRBD1 (6 bases). CDR1 and CDR2 from the germline V gene are SNHLY and FYNNEI. The CDR3 has 12 residues. CDR3 protein: CASTGDIYGHTF. The CDR3 DNA follows: TGTGCCAGCACCGGGGACATTTATGGCCACACCTTC.

The chain recombines TRBV6-5 with TRBJ2-7, with 7 positions matching TRBD1. The length of the CDR3 is 15 residues. After removal of 6 bases from V and 2 bases from J, the junction contained 10 bases not matched to a gene. Germline V CDR1 and CDR2: MNHEY, SVGAGI. Here the CDR3 DNA reads TGTGCCAGCAGCCCCAACCGGGACAGTGCCTACGAGCAGTACTTC. Protein product: CASSPNRDSAYEQYF.

The chain employs TRBV7-3 and TRBJ2-5; D is possibly TRBD1 or TRBD2 (5 bases each). Trimming took off 5 bases at V and 1 base at J, with 8 bases between the two ends. The CDR3 spans 13 residues. Germline assignment: CDR1 SGHTA and CDR2 FQGTGA. Written as DNA, the CDR3 is TGTGCCAGCAGCCCCGGGGCCCAAGAGACCCAGTACTTC. Protein sequence: CASSPGAQETQYF.